The 27 T cell receptor beta chains given below trace back to one sample, sequenced in a study of blood T cell repertoires in COVID-19. TCRdb keeps only in-frame clones here, not all; method: immunoSEQ multiplex PCR. This table holds a few hundred thousand clones, 80% found once. Sequencing input: peripheral blood. The receptors were sampled from a woman aged 70 to 79 with acute or convalescent COVID-19.

The CDR3 coding sequence is TGCGCCAGCCCGATGGGAGCGAATGGGGGCACCTACGAGCAGTACTTC. Its translation is CASPMGANGGTYEQYF. This rearrangement joins TRBV10-1 to TRBJ2-7; D is possibly TRBD1 (6 bases). CDR3 length: 16 amino acids. Germline V gene lookup returns CDR1 WNHNN and CDR2 SYGVQD (reference sequence). Trimming removed 8 bases from V and 2 bases from J, with 22 bases in between.

The count of this clone is one. J is TRBJ1-5 and V is TRBV10-2, with D possibly being TRBD1 (5 bases). Germline loops: CDR1 WSHSY, CDR2 SAAADI. V gave up 8 bases and J gave up 3 bases, with 17 bases separating them. The CDR3 has 15 residues. The CDR3 bases are TGCGCCAGCGGGGGGGAGGGGCGCCTCAATCAGCCCCAGCATTTT. Its translation: CASGGEGRLNQPQHF.

The chain combines TRBV5-1 with TRBJ2-3, with D possibly being TRBD2 (6 bases). V shed 4 bases and J shed 8 bases, with 8 bases lying between them. CDR3 length: 11 residues. Germline CDR1 SGHRS, CDR2 YFSETQ. CDR3 sequence reads: CASSISGTQYF. The DNA for the CDR3 is TGCGCCAGCAGCATTAGCGGTACGCAGTATTTT.

This sequence joins TRBV2 and TRBJ2-7, with 7 nucleotides matching TRBD1. This CDR3 comprises 12 residues. Germline assignment: CDR1 SNHLY and CDR2 FYNNEI. The junction had 3 bases not matched to a gene; V was cut back by 7 bases and J by 3 bases. CDR3 region: CASIRTGYEQYF. DNA of the CDR3: TGTGCCAGCATTAGGACAGGCTACGAGCAGTACTTC.

The gene calls are TRBV9 and TRBJ1-3; D not certain. Trimming took off 0 bases at V and 0 bases at J, with 19 bases between the two ends. The CDR3 extends over 19 amino acids. Germline-derived CDR1 and CDR2 are SGDLS and YYNGEE. The chain's CDR3 is CASSVDGVGEVGSGNTIYF. CDR3 DNA sequence: TGTGCCAGCAGCGTAGATGGAGTTGGAGAAGTCGGCTCTGGAAACACCATATATTTT.

The chain combines TRBV7-8 with TRBJ2-2, with 7 bases identical to TRBD2. The trim removed 5 bases at V and 0 bases at J, leaving 6 bases unmatched. This CDR3 has 16 amino acids. Per the germline V gene, CDR1 is SGHVS and CDR2 is FQNEAQ. The chain's CDR3 is CASSPFGGANTGELFF. CDR3 coding DNA: TGTGCCAGCAGCCCCTTTGGGGGGGCGAACACCGGGGAGCTGTTTTTT.

For the CDR3, the DNA is TGTGCCAGCAGTTACGCAGGGAACTATGGCTACACCTTC. Its protein product is CASSYAGNYGYTF. The V and J genes are TRBV6-5 and TRBJ1-2; D may be TRBD1 (5 bases). Germline-derived CDR1 and CDR2 are MNHEY and SVGAGI. Trimming took off 2 bases at V and 2 bases at J, with 6 bases between the two ends. The CDR3 is 13 residues long.

J is TRBJ2-1 and V is TRBV11-3; TRBD1 aligns across 12 bases. CDR3 size: 15 residues. V shed 5 bases, J shed 8 bases, and the junction held 7 bases outside the gene matches. Germline CDR1 reads SGHNT; CDR2 reads YENEEA. The CDR3 bases are TGTGCCAGCAGCAGAGGTGGGACAGGGGGCGATGAGCAGTTCTTC. It yields the protein CASSRGGTGGDEQFF.

The sample holds one count of this clone. The chain has TRBV19 and TRBJ1-5, with no clear D. The CDR3 sequence is 16 residues long. CDR1 and CDR2 (germline): LNHDA, SQIVND (reference sequence). Trimming removed 3 bases at V and 4 bases at J, with 16 bases between. The DNA for the CDR3 is TGTGCCAGTAGTATGTCTGGTGGGAGGCGAAATCAGCCCCAGCATTTT. Its protein product is CASSMSGGRRNQPQHF.

This sequence joins TRBV30 and TRBJ1-1; D may be TRBD1 (6 bases). Trimming left V 1 base short and J 10 bases short, with 13 bases between. The CDR3 length is 12 residues. Germline V gene lookup returns CDR1 GTSNPN and CDR2 SVGIG (reference sequence). The CDR3 region is CAWSGGPRGAFF. The DNA of the CDR3 is TGTGCCTGGAGTGGAGGGCCCAGGGGAGCTTTCTTT. Supplemented by reference TRBV30 and TRBJ1-1, the full variable domain reads SQTIHQWPATLVQPVGSPLSLECTVEGTSNPNLYWYRQAAGRGLQLLFYSVGIGQISSEVPQNLSASRPQDRQFILSSKKLLLSDSGFYLCAWSGGPRGAFFGQGTRLTVV.

The J gene is TRBJ2-2, the V gene TRBV7-3; D uncertain. The germline V and J ends were trimmed by 5 bases and 6 bases, with 13 bases remaining between them. Germline assignment: CDR1 SGHTA and CDR2 FQGTGA. This CDR3 region has 14 residues. CDR3 in amino acids: CASSPRVDSGELFF. The CDR3 DNA reads TGTGCCAGCAGCCCCCGGGTAGACTCCGGGGAGCTGTTTTTT. The full variable domain, in which reference TRBV7-3 and TRBJ2-2 provide the parts outside the CDR3, is GAGVSQTPSNKVTEKGKYVELRCDPISGHTALYWYRQSLGQGPEFLIYFQGTGAADDSGLPNDRFFAVRPEGSVSTLKIQRTERGDSAVYLCASSPRVDSGELFFGEGSRLTVL.

This clone was observed a handful of times. The J gene is TRBJ2-2, the V gene TRBV24-1; 7 bases agree with TRBD2. Germline V gene sequence: CDR1 KGHDR, CDR2 SFDVKD. After removal of 6 bases from V and 7 bases from J, the junction contained 4 bases not matched to a gene. The CDR3 is 13 residues long. The CDR3 is CATSQGGVGELFF. The CDR3 DNA reads TGTGCCACCAGTCAGGGAGGGGTCGGGGAGCTGTTTTTT.

The V and J genes are TRBV18 and TRBJ2-1, with TRBD1 matching 7 bases. V was pared by 1 base and J by 7 bases, with 4 bases of the junction left unmatched. Germline V gene sequence: CDR1 KGHSH, CDR2 LQKENI. The CDR3 runs 14 residues. CDR3 sequence: CASSPRQGVNEQFF. In DNA form, the CDR3 reads TGTGCCAGCTCACCACGTCAGGGGGTGAATGAGCAGTTCTTC.

As concerns this clone: Its ends do not fully match the called genes, so a read error is possible. The J gene is TRBJ2-7, the V gene TRBV9; 8 bases map to TRBD1. There are 15 residues in the CDR3. The germline V gene has CDR1 SGDLS and CDR2 YYNGEE. Here the CDR3 DNA reads TGTACCAGCAGCGTAGATGGTGACAGGGGCCACGAGCAGTACTTC. Translated, it gives CTSSVDGDRGHEQYF.

This clone was seen just once. The chain couples TRBV19 to TRBJ2-2; D may be TRBD1 (5 bases). The germline V gene has CDR1 LNHDA and CDR2 SQIVND (reference sequence). The CDR3 contains 16 residues. Trimming stripped 3 bases from V and 1 base from J, with 12 bases between. The CDR3 DNA is TGTGCCAGTAGTATTCGGTCAGGGAAGAACACCGGGGAGCTGTTTTTT. As protein: CASSIRSGKNTGELFF.

The CDR3 is CASSQSSGQGLSYEQYF. CDR3 nucleotide sequence: TGCGCCAGCAGCCAATCATCGGGACAGGGGTTGTCCTACGAGCAGTACTTC. The rearrangement uses TRBV4-1 and TRBJ2-7; the match to TRBD1 covers 10 bases. J gave up 1 base and V 2 bases, and 8 bases lay outside the gene matches. This CDR3 is built from 17 residues. Germline V gene sequence: CDR1 MGHRA, CDR2 YSYEKL.

The gene calls are TRBV27 and TRBJ2-2; 9 bases line up with TRBD1. With V trimmed by 6 bases and J by 5 bases, 10 bases remained unmatched. The CDR3 consists of 16 residues. CDR1 MNHEY and CDR2 SMNVEV come from the germline V gene (reference sequence). The DNA of the CDR3 is TGTGCCAGCAGACCGACCGACAGGGGGGGGACCGGGGAGCTGTTTTTT. It encodes CASRPTDRGGTGELFF.

The genes are TRBV7-2 and TRBJ2-1, with D possibly being TRBD2 (7 bases). This CDR3 spans 18 amino acids. V gave up 0 bases and J gave up 1 base, with 16 bases separating them. Germline V lookup: CDR1 SGHTA, CDR2 FQGNSA. DNA for the CDR3: TGTGCCAGCAGCTTAGCGGGGGGGCCACTAGGTTCCTACAATGAGCAGTTCTTC. It encodes CASSLAGGPLGSYNEQFF.

This clone has only a few counts. The V and J genes are TRBV18 and TRBJ2-2; D is possibly TRBD2 (6 bases). The length of the CDR3 is 17 residues. Between the trimmed V and J ends, which lost 0 bases and 3 bases, there was a span of 14 bases. From germline, CDR1 is KGHSH and CDR2 LQKENI. CDR3 amino acids: CASSPPNTGRYTGELFF. CDR3 bases: TGTGCCAGCTCACCACCAAATACCGGGAGATACACCGGGGAGCTGTTTTTT.

The chain carries TRBV6-5 and TRBJ1-3; D is uncertain. This CDR3 has 12 residues. V was clipped by 7 bases and J by 4 bases, with 8 bases between them. CDR1 is MNHEY and CDR2 is SVGAGI in the germline V gene. In DNA, the CDR3 is TGTGCCAGCAACCCTAACGGAAACACCATATATTTT. It translates to CASNPNGNTIYF.

The V and J genes are TRBV19 and TRBJ1-4, with D perhaps TRBD1 (5 bases). The CDR3 runs 12 residues. V shed 6 bases and J shed 8 bases, with 10 bases lying between them. The germline CDR1 and CDR2 sequences are LNHDA and SQIVND (reference sequence). In nucleotides, the CDR3 is TGTGCCAGTAGCCCGGGGGTAGAAAAACTGTTTTTT. This sequence encodes CASSPGVEKLFF. Complete variable domain (other parts from reference TRBV19 and TRBJ1-4): DGGITQSPKYLFRKEGQNVTLSCEQNLNHDAMYWYRQDPGQGLRLIYYSQIVNDFQKGDIAEGYSVSREKKESFPLTVTSAQKNPTAFYLCASSPGVEKLFFGSGTQLSVL.

J is TRBJ1-3 and V is TRBV7-9; D unclear. CDR3 size: 14 residues. The V and J ends lost 1 base and 9 bases respectively, with 13 bases between them. Per germline, CDR1 SEHNR and CDR2 FQNEAQ (reference sequence). The CDR3 sequence is CASSLVPSGSTIYF. The CDR3 DNA is TGTGCCAGCAGCTTAGTTCCCTCGGGGTCCACCATATATTTT.

This clone occurred once. V and J are TRBV7-6 and TRBJ2-2, with 11 nucleotides matching TRBD1. CDR1 SGHVS and CDR2 FNYEAQ come from the germline V gene. V shed 2 bases and J 5 bases; nucleotides not matched to a gene: 4. The length of the CDR3 is 16 residues. The chain's CDR3 is CASSLRGQGATGELFF. The CDR3, as DNA: TGTGCCAGCAGCTTACGTGGACAGGGGGCTACCGGGGAGCTGTTTTTT.

The rearrangement uses TRBV2 and TRBJ2-2; D unclear. This CDR3 contains 15 residues. In germline, CDR1 is SNHLY, CDR2 FYNNEI. V gave up 1 base and J gave up 1 base, with 7 bases separating them. CDR3 region: CASSEVVRNTGELFF. The CDR3 region has the DNA TGTGCCAGCAGTGAAGTGGTGCGGAACACCGGGGAGCTGTTTTTT. The variable domain in full, completed from reference TRBV2 and TRBJ2-2, reads EPEVTQTPSHQVTQMGQEVILRCVPISNHLYFYWYRQILGQKVEFLVSFYNNEISEKSEIFDDQFSVERPDGSNFTLKIRSTKLEDSAMYFCASSEVVRNTGELFFGEGSRLTVL.

Comments on this clone: At one end the junction does not follow the germline gene, possibly because of a read error. This sequence joins TRBV25-1 and TRBJ1-6; no reliable D call. The CDR3 sequence is 15 residues long. Germline loops: CDR1 MGHDK, CDR2 SYGVNS. The CDR3 sequence is CASSPTIGNNSPLHF. The CDR3 nucleotides are TGTGCCAGCAGTCCCACGATCGGGAATAACTCACCCCTCCACTTT.

The chain joins TRBV2 to TRBJ1-1; D is undetermined. V lost 8 bases to trimming and J lost 2 bases, with 12 bases between them. In germline, CDR1 is SNHLY, CDR2 FYNNEI. The CDR3 runs to 13 residues. The CDR3 nucleotides read TGTGCCAGCTTTCCCGGAGGCAACACTGAAGCTTTCTTT. Translated, it gives CASFPGGNTEAFF.

This sequence joins TRBV6-5 and TRBJ2-7, with 7 bases identical to TRBD1. Germline V gives CDR1 MNHEY, CDR2 SVGAGI. The CDR3 extends over 16 amino acids. V lost 4 bases, J lost 0 bases, and 9 bases stayed unmatched. CDR3 sequence (DNA): TGTGCCAGCAGTTCGGGACAGTCCTCTATCTCCTACGAGCAGTACTTC. The encoded protein is CASSSGQSSISYEQYF.